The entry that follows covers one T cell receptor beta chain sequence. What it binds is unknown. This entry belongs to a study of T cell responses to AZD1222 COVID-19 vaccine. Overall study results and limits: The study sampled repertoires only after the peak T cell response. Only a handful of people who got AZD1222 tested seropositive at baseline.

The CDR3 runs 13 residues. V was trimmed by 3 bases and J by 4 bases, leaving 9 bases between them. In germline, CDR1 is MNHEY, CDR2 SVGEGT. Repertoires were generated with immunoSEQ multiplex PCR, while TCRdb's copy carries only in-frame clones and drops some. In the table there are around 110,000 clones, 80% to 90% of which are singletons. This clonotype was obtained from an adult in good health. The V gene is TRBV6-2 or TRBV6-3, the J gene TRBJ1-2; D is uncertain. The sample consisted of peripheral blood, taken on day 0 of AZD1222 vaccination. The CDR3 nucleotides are TGTGCCAGCAGTTATATAGCCACCTATGGCTACACCTTC. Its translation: CASSYIATYGYTF.